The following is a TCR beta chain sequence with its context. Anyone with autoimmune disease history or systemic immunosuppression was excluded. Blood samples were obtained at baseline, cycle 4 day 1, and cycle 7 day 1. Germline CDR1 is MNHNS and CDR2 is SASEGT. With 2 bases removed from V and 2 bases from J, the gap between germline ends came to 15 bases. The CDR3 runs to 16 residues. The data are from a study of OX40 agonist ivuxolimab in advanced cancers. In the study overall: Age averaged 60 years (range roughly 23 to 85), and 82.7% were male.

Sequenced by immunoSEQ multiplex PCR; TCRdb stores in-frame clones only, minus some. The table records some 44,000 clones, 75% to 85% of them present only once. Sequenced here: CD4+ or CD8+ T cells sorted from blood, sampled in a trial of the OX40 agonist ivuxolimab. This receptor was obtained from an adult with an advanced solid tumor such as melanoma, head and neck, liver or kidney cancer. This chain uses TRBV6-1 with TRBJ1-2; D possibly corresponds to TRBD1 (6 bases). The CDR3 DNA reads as TGTGCCAGCAGTGAACCAGTCGGGGGGCGGAACTATGGCTACACCTTC. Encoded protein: CASSEPVGGRNYGYTF.